These 8 T cell receptor beta chains were sequenced from one sample in a study of technical replicates of blood from a handful of donors. The repertoire was sequenced with immunoSEQ multiplex PCR; TCRdb's copy has only in-frame clones and lacks some. The data hold 60,000 to 85,000 clones, with roughly 90% observed a single time. The sequencing input was T cells isolated from PBMCs. These receptors were obtained from a human donor in good health.

The V gene is TRBV11-3, the J gene TRBJ2-7, with 12 bases identical to TRBD2. This CDR3 is built from 14 residues. The V and J ends lost 6 bases and 6 bases, in that order; junction bases with no gene match: 6. CDR1 and CDR2 (germline): SGHNT, YENEEA. CDR3: CASSLAGGQGEQYF. The DNA of the CDR3 is TGTGCCAGCAGTCTAGCGGGAGGGCAGGGCGAGCAGTACTTC.

This clone was seen once. The V gene is TRBV7-3, the J gene TRBJ1-2; 10 bases match TRBD1. With V trimmed by 10 bases and J by 8 bases, 25 bases remained unmatched. The CDR3 has 18 residues. CDR1 is SGHTA, CDR2 FQGTGA, per germline. The CDR3 DNA reads as TGTGCCACCCCTATTAAGCCAGCGCGTGGGGACAGGGGAGGCGGCTACACCTTC. Its protein is CATPIKPARGDRGGGYTF. Based on the CDR3 plus reference TRBV7-3 and TRBJ1-2, the full variable domain is GAGVSQTPSNKVTEKGKYVELRCDPISGHTALYWYRQSLGQGPEFLIYFQGTGAADDSGLPNDRFFAVRPEGSVSTLKIQRTERGDSAVYLCATPIKPARGDRGGGYTFGSGTRLTVV.

The J gene is TRBJ2-1, the V gene TRBV7-9; 7 positions agree with TRBD2. Per germline, CDR1 SEHNR and CDR2 FQNEAQ (reference sequence). V lost 5 bases and J lost 3; bases outside the gene matches: 7. The CDR3 spans 15 residues. In DNA form, the CDR3 reads TGTGCCAGCAGCCGTACTAGCGTCCTCTACAATGAGCAGTTCTTC. Translation gives CASSRTSVLYNEQFF. Full variable domain (remainder filled in from reference TRBV7-9 and TRBJ2-1): DTGVSQNPRHKITKRGQNVTFRCDPISEHNRLYWYRQTLGQGPEFLTYFQNEAQLEKSRLLSDRFSAERPKGSFSTLEIQRTEQGDSAMYLCASSRTSVLYNEQFFGPGTRLTVL.

The J gene is TRBJ2-7, the V gene TRBV28; 9 bases align to TRBD1. The length of the CDR3 is 14 residues. CDR1 is MDHEN and CDR2 is SYDVKM in the germline V gene. The junction had 5 bases not matched to a gene; V was cut back by 6 bases and J by 2 bases. DNA for the CDR3: TGTGCCAGCAGGGACAGGGGCACAACCTACGAGCAGTACTTC. Residues: CASRDRGTTYEQYF.

The chain is built from TRBV7-9 and TRBJ1-2; D is possibly TRBD1 (6 bases). V lost 0 bases to trimming and J lost 4 bases, with 15 bases between them. Germline-derived CDR1 and CDR2 are SEHNR and FQNEAQ (reference sequence). The CDR3 runs to 16 residues. CDR3 sequence: CASSLAPDRSPYGYTF. CDR3 in DNA: TGTGCCAGCAGCTTAGCGCCGGACAGATCTCCCTATGGCTACACCTTC.

CDR3 bases: TGTGCCAGCAGCCAAGAAAGGACATTAAATGAAAAACTGTTTTTT. Translating gives CASSQERTLNEKLFF. V usage is TRBV14 and J usage is TRBJ1-4; TRBD1 might be the D (5 bases). This CDR3 has 15 residues. V was clipped by 0 bases and J by 5 bases, with 10 bases between them. Germline loops: CDR1 SGHDN, CDR2 FVKESK.

A single count supports this clone. The chain combines TRBV13 with TRBJ2-5; a weak D match, TRBD2 (5 bases). Trimming removed 3 bases at V and 2 bases at J, with 10 bases between. Germline V CDR1 and CDR2: PRHDT, FYEKMQ (reference sequence). The CDR3 totals 14 residues. This chain's CDR3 is CASSFLSGQETQYF. CDR3 in DNA: TGTGCCAGCAGCTTTCTCAGCGGTCAAGAGACCCAGTACTTC. The entire variable domain, with the rest obtained from reference TRBV13 and TRBJ2-5, is as follows: AAGVIQSPRHLIKEKRETATLKCYPIPRHDTVYWYQQGPGQDPQFLISFYEKMQSDKGSIPDRFSAQQFSDYHSELNMSSLELGDSALYFCASSFLSGQETQYFGPGTRLLVL.

The V and J genes are TRBV30 and TRBJ2-5; a possible D gene is TRBD1 (6 bases). V dropped 3 bases and J dropped 1 base, with 6 bases sitting between them. This CDR3 region has 12 residues. Germline V lookup: CDR1 GTSNPN, CDR2 SVGIG (reference sequence). The CDR3 bases are TGTGCCTGGAGCAGGGGCCAAGAGACCCAGTACTTC. This sequence encodes CAWSRGQETQYF.